These 5 T cell receptor beta chains came from one sample sequenced in a study of Graves' ophthalmopathy and Graves' hyperthyroidism (dated 2018 in TCRdb). TCRdb names Illumina HiSeq 2000 as the instrument used. TCR beta CDR3 regions were amplified from RNA transcripts for repertoire sequencing. A first-round RT-PCR used HTBI primers with the Qiagen OneStep RT-PCR kit, followed by a second-round multiplex PCR, size selection and purification. TCRdb passed the public sequencing reads through fastp at Q25 and MiXCR, retaining productive beta sequences. Each entry is one CDR3 protein sequence, shown with its most common DNA and genes. The sample contains 1 million to 1.3 million distinct CDR3 sequences, 35% to 40% of them found a single time. The ten largest clones add up to over 8.5% of the sample. The sample was peripheral blood or thyroid tissue (not recorded which). These receptors originate from an adult man with Graves' hyperthyroidism.

The V gene is TRBV7-9, the J gene TRBJ1-1; weak D call: TRBD1 (6 bases). Germline V gene lookup returns CDR1 SEHNR and CDR2 FQNEAQ (reference sequence). The CDR3 loop spans 13 amino acids. V dropped 6 bases and J dropped 7 bases, with 15 bases sitting between them. The CDR3: CASREQGDVEAFF. The CDR3, as DNA: TGTGCCAGCAGGGAACAGGGCGACGTTGAAGCTTTCTTT.

Regarding this clonotype: A much larger clone sits a single nucleotide away, making a read error possible. This chain uses TRBV12-3 or TRBV12-4 with TRBJ1-4, with TRBD1 identical over 8 bases. This CDR3 contains 15 residues. The junction had 3 bases not matched to a gene; V was cut back by 4 bases and J by 2 bases. The CDR3 loop is CASSSPGGTNEKLFF. The DNA of the CDR3 is TGTGCCAGCAGTTCTCCAGGGGGCACTAATGAAAAACTGTTTTTT.

The gene calls are TRBV7-2 and TRBJ1-6; 7 positions match TRBD1. The CDR3 has 18 residues. Germline loops: CDR1 SGHTA, CDR2 FQGNSA. The V gene end was trimmed by 5 bases and the J gene end by 7 bases; junction bases not matched to a gene: 17. The CDR3 region has the DNA TGTGCCAGCAGCCCCGACCCGGGGGCGCCGACAGGGAATTCACCCCTCCACTTT. Translated, it gives CASSPDPGAPTGNSPLHF.

V gene TRBV12-3 or TRBV12-4 combines with J gene TRBJ1-5; no clear D gene. V dropped 0 bases and J dropped 4 bases, with 16 bases sitting between them. The CDR3 totals 17 residues. The CDR3 is CASSLALSGFLNQPQHF. For the CDR3, the DNA is TGTGCCAGCAGTTTAGCGCTAAGTGGATTCCTAAATCAGCCCCAGCATTTT.

The table lists this clonotype with many counts. The chain uses TRBV11-2 and TRBJ2-5, with D possibly matching TRBD2 (6 bases). The CDR3 spans 16 residues. In germline, CDR1 is SGHAT, CDR2 FQNNGV. V lost 1 base to trimming and J lost 5 bases, with 17 bases between them. Here the CDR3 reads CASSLGPTGVGETQYF. In DNA form, the CDR3 reads TGTGCCAGCAGCTTAGGCCCCACGGGAGTTGGGGAGACCCAGTACTTC.